This TCR beta chain was retrieved from a study of cytomegalovirus exposure and HLA in healthy donors. Study overall: Assignment to the Caucasian-associated ancestry cluster applied to around 82% of the approximately 370 genotyped donors.

Overall study findings and caveats: Overall, approximately 150 TCR beta chains were annotated as cytomegalovirus-associated. Being productive about 87% or about 30% of the time was typical of most TCR beta V segments in an earlier analysis.

The PCR employed 60 Vbeta primers together with 13 Jbeta primers. Data came from immunoSEQ multiplex PCR; TCRdb stores just in-frame clones and leaves some out. The sample includes more than 95,000 clones, approximately 79% of them seen just once. CDR1 is LNHDA and CDR2 is SQIVND in the germline V gene (reference sequence). This CDR3 spans 16 amino acids. The J segment lost 10 bases and the V segment lost 4 bases, leaving 10 bases of the junction unmatched. Note on this clone: Antigen: not known.

The J gene is TRBJ1-6, the V gene TRBV19; 10 bases agree with TRBD1. The TCR originated in a man aged 55 to 70 in good health and CMV-seropositive. Sequenced: PBMCs. The CDR3: CASSTRDRGKESPLHF. The CDR3 bases are TGTGCCAGTAGTACCCGGGACAGGGGAAAGGAATCACCCCTCCACTTT.